These 10 T cell receptor beta chains came from one sample sequenced in a study of blood T cells in healthy people across ages. Combining a sample-barcoded 5' primer with a J-beta primer mix, a second PCR ran for about 6 to 11 cycles. Each CDR3 protein gets one entry after TCRdb re-called the 5' RACE reads with MiXCR. The sample carries some 1,800,000 distinct CDR3 sequences, 30% to 40% recorded once. Sequenced input: blood. Receptors originate from a human donor in good health.

The V call is TRBV19, the J call TRBJ1-1; maybe TRBD1 (6 bases). CDR1 is LNHDA and CDR2 is SQIVND in the germline V gene (reference sequence). V was cut by 4 bases and J by 0 bases, with 18 bases left in between. The CDR3 has 17 amino acids. The CDR3 here is CASSSNGHQGMNTEAFF. Written as DNA, the CDR3 is TGTGCCAGTAGTAGCAACGGGCATCAGGGGATGAACACTGAAGCTTTCTTT. Combining the CDR3 with reference TRBV19 and TRBJ1-1 gives the whole variable domain DGGITQSPKYLFRKEGQNVTLSCEQNLNHDAMYWYRQDPGQGLRLIYYSQIVNDFQKGDIAEGYSVSREKKESFPLTVTSAQKNPTAFYLCASSSNGHQGMNTEAFFGQGTRLTVV.

The chain joins TRBV6-2 or TRBV6-3 to TRBJ1-2; D ambiguous. From germline, CDR1 is MNHEY and CDR2 SVGEGT. V dropped 1 base and J dropped 0 bases, with 9 bases sitting between them. The CDR3 has 15 amino acids. CDR3 nucleotide sequence: TGTGCCAGCAGTTACTTCATCAACCCTAACTATGGCTACACCTTC. It is translated as CASSYFINPNYGYTF.

DNA of the CDR3: TGCGCCAGCAGCCAGAAGGACAGGGGAAACTATGGCTACACCTTC. Translated: CASSQKDRGNYGYTF. The genes are TRBV4-3 and TRBJ1-2, with 9 bases fitting TRBD1. Germline values: CDR1 LGHNA, CDR2 YSLEER. The CDR3 is 15 residues long. Trimming took 3 bases from V and 2 from J; bases not matched to a gene: 4.

This clonotype was seen just once. This chain uses TRBV12-3 or TRBV12-4 with TRBJ2-2; D not certain. V was pared by 4 bases and J by 6 bases, with 6 bases between. The CDR3 has 12 residues. The DNA for the CDR3 is TGTGCCAGCAGTTATTACGCCGGGGAGCTGTTTTTT. Its protein product is CASSYYAGELFF.

This chain links TRBV20-1 with TRBJ2-1, with D perhaps assigned TRBD1 or TRBD2 (5 bases each). This CDR3 comprises 12 residues. V was shortened by 3 bases and J by 9 bases, with 12 bases between the two germline ends. Looked up from germline, CDR1 is DFQATT and CDR2 is SNEGSKA (reference sequence). The CDR3 DNA is TGCAGTGCTAGCGCCGGGACGTCTGAGCAGTTCTTC. This gives the protein CSASAGTSEQFF.

This clonotype was picked up a small number of times. V is TRBV7-2 and J is TRBJ2-3; D uncertain. Germline assignment: CDR1 SGHTA and CDR2 FQGNSA. V was trimmed by 1 base and J by 3 bases, leaving 8 bases between them. The CDR3 extends over 14 amino acids. The CDR3 region is CASSLVPETDTQYF. As DNA, the CDR3 is TGTGCCAGCAGCTTAGTTCCGGAAACAGATACGCAGTATTTT. Combining the CDR3 with reference TRBV7-2 and TRBJ2-3 gives the whole variable domain GAGVSQSPSNKVTEKGKDVELRCDPISGHTALYWYRQSLGQGLEFLIYFQGNSAPDKSGLPSDRFSAERTGGSVSTLTIQRTQQEDSAVYLCASSLVPETDTQYFGPGTRLTVL.

This clonotype was picked up a small number of times. DNA for the CDR3: TGTGCCAGCAGCGTAGGTCGCGGGGGGTACAATGAGCAGTTCTTC. Translating it yields CASSVGRGGYNEQFF. This chain connects TRBV9 to TRBJ2-1; 8 nucleotides align to TRBD2. CDR1 and CDR2 (germline): SGDLS, YYNGEE. This CDR3 has 15 amino acids. After removal of 0 bases from V and 4 bases from J, the junction contained 3 bases not matched to a gene.

The table lists this clonotype with a few counts. This chain joins TRBV7-6 and TRBJ2-1; 10 nucleotides agree with TRBD1. Germline CDR1 and CDR2: SGHVS and FNYEAQ. CDR3 length equals 16 residues. The V segment lost 0 bases and the J segment 4 bases; nucleotides outside the gene matches: 3. CDR3 bases: TGTGCCAGCAGCTTAGCCGGACAGGGGGGATACAATGAGCAGTTCTTC. The encoded protein is CASSLAGQGGYNEQFF.

This clonotype was counted a few times. The CDR3 here is CSARDYRTSGGYEQYF. CDR3 nucleotide sequence: TGCAGTGCTAGAGACTACAGGACTAGCGGCGGTTACGAGCAGTACTTC. This chain links TRBV20-1 with TRBJ2-7; 10 bases match TRBD2. V shed 0 bases, J shed 4 bases, and the junction held 9 bases outside the gene matches. The CDR3 covers 16 residues. CDR1 and CDR2 (germline): DFQATT, SNEGSKA (reference sequence).

V and J are TRBV5-6 and TRBJ1-4, with D perhaps matching TRBD1 (6 bases). The CDR3 length is 15 residues. Trimming took 3 bases from V and 7 from J, leaving 16 bases between them. From germline, CDR1 is SGHDT and CDR2 YYEEEE. The CDR3 loop reads CASSSGGQTFEKLFF. The CDR3, as DNA: TGTGCCAGCAGCTCGGGAGGACAGACTTTTGAAAAACTGTTTTTT.